This TCR beta chain emerged from a study of T-cell memory formation after mild COVID-19. Overall study: Among the donors, TCR clusters were largely specific to each donor. General study points: For second-wave clones that peaked at day 37, SARS-CoV-2 specificity went unverified. Pre-infection memory contained some responding clones, which suggested that cross-reactive memory had joined.

This clonotype has more than one count but fewer than ten. What it binds is unknown. The V gene lost 2 bases and the J gene lost 3 bases, with 19 bases spanning the gap. The CDR3 covers 17 residues. TCRdb reprocessed the 5' RACE reads via MiXCR and lists one record per CDR3 protein. The sample yields fewer than 600,000 distinct CDR3 sequences, roughly 21% seen once. The J gene is TRBJ1-1, the V gene TRBV12-3 or TRBV12-4, with a tentative D call TRBD1 (6 bases). The clonotype was recovered from an adult woman who had mild COVID-19 (a few samples of this study predate the infection). Cell type and time point are not known. Source material: PBMCs or a T cell subset sorted from them (not recorded which). The CDR3 sequence: CASSLSRVKDRYTEAFF. In nucleotides, the CDR3 is TGTGCCAGCAGTTTAAGTAGAGTGAAGGACAGATACACTGAAGCTTTCTTT.